The 9 T cell receptor beta chains reported below all come from one sample, sequenced in a study of cytomegalovirus exposure and HLA in healthy donors. Primers: 60 Vbeta forward and 13 Jbeta reverse. Clones were sequenced by immunoSEQ multiplex PCR, and TCRdb holds only the in-frame ones, with some missing. The profile covers roughly 130,000 clones, with 65% to 80% appearing a single time and under 1.2% taken by the ten largest. Sequenced input: PBMCs. The source of these receptors is a human donor in good health.

The chain is built from TRBV4-1 and TRBJ2-5; 8 bases agree with TRBD2. The CDR3 spans 16 residues. V shed 1 base and J 5 bases; nucleotides not matched to a gene: 9. CDR1 MGHRA and CDR2 YSYEKL come from the germline V gene. CDR3 bases: TGCGCCAGCAGCCAAGGGTATCGGGGGGGGCGGGAGACCCAGTACTTC. Protein sequence: CASSQGYRGGRETQYF.

V usage is TRBV29-1 and J usage is TRBJ2-7; D is ambiguous. Germline V gene lookup returns CDR1 SQVTM and CDR2 ANQGSEA. V lost 4 bases, J lost 1 base, and 14 bases lay in between. This CDR3 is built from 14 residues. The CDR3 protein is CSVGGSISSYEQYF. The CDR3 region has the DNA TGCAGCGTTGGCGGCTCGATTAGTTCCTACGAGCAGTACTTC.

This chain connects TRBV9 to TRBJ2-5; 11 nucleotides agree with TRBD2. V shed 10 bases and J 9 bases; nucleotides not matched to a gene: 8. CDR1 and CDR2 from the germline V gene are SGDLS and YYNGEE. This CDR3 has 12 amino acids. The CDR3 spells CASSGTSGPQYF. The CDR3 nucleotides are TGTGCCTCTTCCGGGACTAGCGGTCCCCAGTACTTC.

The V and J genes are TRBV5-6 and TRBJ1-4; D is uncertain. The germline CDR1 and CDR2 sequences are SGHDT and YYEEEE. CDR3 size: 15 residues. Trimming removed 4 bases at V and 0 bases at J, with 10 bases between. The CDR3 loop is CASSRPGATNEKLFF. DNA of the CDR3: TGTGCCAGCAGCCGTCCGGGTGCAACTAATGAAAAACTGTTTTTT. The entire variable domain, with the rest obtained from reference TRBV5-6 and TRBJ1-4, is as follows: DAGVTQSPTHLIKTRGQQVTLRCSPKSGHDTVSWYQQALGQGPQFIFQYYEEEERQRGNFPDRFSGHQFPNYSSELNVNALLLGDSALYLCASSRPGATNEKLFFGSGTQLSVL.

V gene TRBV6-5 combines with J gene TRBJ1-6; TRBD1 matches at 8 bases. Germline lookup yields CDR1 MNHEY and CDR2 SVGAGI. The J segment lost 7 bases and the V segment lost 1 base, leaving 6 bases of the junction unmatched. The CDR3 extends over 16 amino acids. This chain's CDR3 is CASSYYPGQDNSPLHF. The CDR3, as DNA: TGTGCCAGCAGTTACTACCCGGGACAGGACAATTCACCCCTCCACTTT.

This clone was counted a few times. This rearrangement joins TRBV4-1 to TRBJ1-1, with D unclear. The germline V and J ends were trimmed by 3 bases and 0 bases, with 14 bases remaining between them. This CDR3 comprises 16 residues. Germline V gene data show CDR1 as MGHRA and CDR2 as YSYEKL. The CDR3 region has the DNA TGCGCCAGCAGCCAGGGCCCCCCCGAGATGAACACTGAAGCTTTCTTT. Residues: CASSQGPPEMNTEAFF.

The chain carries TRBV28 and TRBJ1-5; a possible D gene is TRBD1 (6 bases). Trimming took off 3 bases at V and 4 bases at J, with 16 bases between the two ends. The CDR3 runs 16 residues. The germline gives CDR1 MDHEN, CDR2 SYDVKM. Written as DNA, the CDR3 is TGTGCCAGCAGTTTTGCTGGGACAACAAAGAATCAGCCCCAGCATTTT. It encodes CASSFAGTTKNQPQHF. The whole variable domain, remainder taken from reference TRBV28 and TRBJ1-5, is DVKVTQSSRYLVKRTGEKVFLECVQDMDHENMFWYRQDPGLGLRLIYFSYDVKMKEKGDIPEGYSVSREKKERFSLILESASTNQTSMYLCASSFAGTTKNQPQHFGDGTRLSIL.

CDR3: CASSFGANYGYTF. CDR3 DNA sequence: TGTGCCAGCAGCTTTGGAGCTAACTATGGCTACACCTTC. V and J are TRBV7-9 and TRBJ1-2; D unresolved. Trimming left V 3 bases short and J 0 bases short, with 5 bases between. The CDR3 runs 13 residues. CDR1 SEHNR and CDR2 FQNEAQ come from the germline V gene (reference sequence).

As DNA, the CDR3 is TGTGCCAGCAGTCCTAGCGGGGGGGCCGCAGATACGCAGTATTTT. Translated, it gives CASSPSGGAADTQYF. The rearrangement joins TRBV7-3 to TRBJ2-3, with 12 bases aligning to TRBD2. Looked up from germline, CDR1 is SGHTA and CDR2 is FQGTGA. The CDR3 is 15 residues long. The trim removed 6 bases at V and 4 bases at J, leaving 5 bases unmatched.